The T cell receptor (beta chain) under discussion was sequenced for a study of beta chain features in type 1 diabetes. The study, taken as a whole, reports: Diminished insertions and augmented deletions at VDJ junctions characterized type 1 diabetes patients.

In its sample, this clone was seen a few times. Its specificity is not known. V lost 7 bases, J lost 2 bases, and 8 bases lay in between. The CDR3 totals 12 residues. Looked up from germline, CDR1 is SQVTM and CDR2 is ANQGSEA. The authors reverse transcribed all of the isolated RNA, so sequencing captured expressed TCRB transcripts. Average reads for naive, central memory and regulatory T cell samples were about 3.6 million. Assay: immunoSEQ multiplex PCR; the TCRdb copy retains only in-frame clones and omits some. This table has some 200,000 clones, about 11% appearing once. Sequencing input: central memory CD4+ T cells from blood. This TCR derives from a man aged 18 to 30 in good health. This rearrangement joins TRBV29-1 to TRBJ1-4; D unresolved. CDR3 coding DNA: TGCAGCGCGGGGTTTACTAATGAAAAACTGTTTTTT. It is translated as CSAGFTNEKLFF.